The next 8 T cell receptor beta chains were all read from a single sample in a study of CD8+ T cells in alopecia areata. Sequencing templates came from extracted RNA that was reverse transcribed into cDNA. Using immunoSEQ multiplex PCR, the repertoire was profiled, and TCRdb retains in-frame clones only, with some absent. The sample includes 100,000 to 150,000 clones, roughly 57% seen only once; the top ten take 4.5% to 6%. Specified treatment: oral pan-JAK inhibitor, 5-10 mg twice daily. The specimen was CD4+ T cells sorted from blood, collected at week 4, from a patient treated with tofacitinib. Receptor source: a human donor with alopecia areata.

The rearrangement joins TRBV7-2 to TRBJ2-1; D not resolved. CDR1 SGHTA and CDR2 FQGNSA come from the germline V gene. V dropped 5 bases and J dropped 6 bases, with 11 bases sitting between them. The CDR3 spans 13 residues. In nucleotides, the CDR3 is TGTGCCAGCAGCCGCCGTGGAGCCAATGAGCAGTTCTTC. Its protein is CASSRRGANEQFF.

The chain recombines TRBV15 with TRBJ2-2, with D unclear. The germline V and J ends were trimmed by 0 bases and 8 bases, with 10 bases remaining between them. There are 14 residues in the CDR3. Germline assignment: CDR1 LNHNV and CDR2 YYDKDF (reference sequence). The CDR3 loop reads CATSREEWSGELFF. DNA of the CDR3: TGTGCCACCAGCAGAGAGGAGTGGTCTGGGGAGCTGTTTTTT.

The chain couples TRBV15 to TRBJ1-5; TRBD1 might be the D (6 bases). V lost 5 bases and J 2 bases, leaving 13 bases between the germline ends. Looked up from germline, CDR1 is LNHNV and CDR2 is YYDKDF (reference sequence). The CDR3 spans 15 residues. CDR3 residues: CATSGRTAGNQPQHF. In DNA form, the CDR3 reads TGTGCCACCAGCGGGAGGACAGCGGGCAATCAGCCCCAGCATTTT.

The chain combines TRBV15 with TRBJ1-1; D unclear. The CDR3 is 11 residues long. Germline lookup yields CDR1 LNHNV and CDR2 YYDKDF (reference sequence). V lost 0 bases, J lost 8 bases, and 4 bases lay in between. The DNA of the CDR3 is TGTGCCACCAGCAGAGAGGACGAAGCTTTCTTT. It is translated as CATSREDEAFF.

The chain has TRBV6-1 and TRBJ1-5; D remains ambiguous. Trimming left V 7 bases short and J 5 bases short, with 15 bases between. The length of the CDR3 is 14 residues. The V gene's germline CDR1 is MNHNS and CDR2 SASEGT. The CDR3 region is CASTQRALDQPQHF. The DNA of the CDR3 is TGTGCCAGCACCCAACGGGCCCTAGATCAGCCCCAGCATTTT.

This clone was counted a few times. The gene calls are TRBV7-2 and TRBJ1-1; unclear D gene. The CDR3 sequence is 14 residues long. Per germline, CDR1 SGHTA and CDR2 FQGNSA. The V and J ends lost 0 bases and 8 bases respectively, with 13 bases between them. CDR3 nucleotide sequence: TGTGCCAGCAGCTTAGCAGGGTTGGTTCCCGAAGCTTTCTTT. As protein: CASSLAGLVPEAFF.

CDR3 amino acids: CASSFGQGGETQYF. CDR3 nucleotides: TGTGCCAGCAGCTTTGGACAGGGCGGAGAGACCCAGTACTTC. The chain is built from TRBV7-2 and TRBJ2-5; 8 bases fit TRBD1. This CDR3 spans 14 amino acids. Trimming at V came to 3 bases and at J to 4 bases, leaving 4 bases not matched to a gene. Germline CDR1 reads SGHTA; CDR2 reads FQGNSA.

The chain links TRBV27 to TRBJ2-6; TRBD1 might be the D (5 bases). V dropped 3 bases and J dropped 4 bases, with 10 bases sitting between them. The CDR3 is 15 amino acids. Per the germline V gene, CDR1 is MNHEY and CDR2 is SMNVEV (reference sequence). CDR3 nucleotides: TGTGCCAGCAGTTTTGGACAAACCGGGGCCAACGTCCTGACTTTC. Translation gives CASSFGQTGANVLTF.